This T cell receptor (beta chain) emerged from a study of CD8 T cells in Susac syndrome. Concerning this clonotype: The target antigen is unknown.

RNA, at about 0.5 to 1 ug, was reverse transcribed with random hexamers. One entry per CDR3 protein, called by TCRdb with MiXCR from the immunoSEQ multiplex PCR reads. The profile shows 95,000 to 150,000 distinct CDR3 sequences, over 90% of them singletons. Findings and limits, study-wide: In Susac syndrome, CD8+ expansion was highest in TEMRA and active disease.

Germline V gene sequence: CDR1 LNHDA, CDR2 SQIVND (reference sequence). CDR3 size: 16 residues. V shed 3 bases and J shed 5 bases, with 19 bases lying between them. The V call is TRBV19, the J call TRBJ1-2; a weak D match, TRBD1 (6 bases). The origin of this receptor is a human donor with Susac syndrome. The sequenced material came from CD8+ T cells from PBMCs. CDR3 in amino acids: CASSISPRTAGYGYTF. The CDR3, as DNA: TGTGCCAGTAGTATTTCCCCACGGACAGCGGGGTATGGCTACACCTTC.